This entry lists 30 T cell receptor beta chains sequenced from one sample in a study of technical replicates of blood from a handful of donors. The data were produced by immunoSEQ multiplex PCR, yet TCRdb's version contains in-frame clones alone and is incomplete. The sample has 9,000 to 15,000 clones; approximately 94% are singletons. Material for sequencing was PBMCs. These receptors originate from a human donor in good health.

The J gene is TRBJ1-5, the V gene TRBV27, with 9 bases that match TRBD1. This CDR3 contains 14 residues. The V gene end was trimmed by 5 bases and the J gene end by 4 bases; junction bases not matched to a gene: 3. Germline loops: CDR1 MNHEY, CDR2 SMNVEV (reference sequence). The chain's CDR3 is CASSQDRGNQPQHF. CDR3 bases: TGTGCCAGCAGTCAGGACAGGGGTAATCAGCCCCAGCATTTT.

This chain connects TRBV5-1 to TRBJ2-3; 8 bases are shared with TRBD1. This CDR3 is built from 16 residues. After removal of 4 bases from V and 1 base from J, the junction contained 8 bases not matched to a gene. The V gene's germline CDR1 is SGHRS and CDR2 YFSETQ. CDR3 sequence: CASSTYGQGGTDTQYF. The CDR3 bases are TGCGCCAGCAGCACCTACGGACAGGGCGGCACAGATACGCAGTATTTT.

In DNA form, the CDR3 reads TGTGCCAGCAGCGGAGGGGACAGCTCCTACGAGCAGTACTTC. Translating gives CASSGGDSSYEQYF. The chain couples TRBV9 to TRBJ2-7, with TRBD1 matching over 7 bases. V gave up 3 bases and J gave up 0 bases; unmatched junction bases: 3. Germline V gives CDR1 SGDLS, CDR2 YYNGEE. The CDR3 is 14 amino acids.

The chain combines TRBV6-5 with TRBJ1-2; D is undetermined. Trimming removed 5 bases at V and 4 bases at J, with 17 bases between. CDR3 length: 15 amino acids. Germline values: CDR1 MNHEY, CDR2 SVGAGI. The CDR3 is CASSKERSTGYGYTF. Here the CDR3 DNA reads TGTGCCAGCAGTAAAGAACGCTCGACTGGCTATGGCTACACCTTC.

This chain connects TRBV7-9 to TRBJ2-2, with D tentatively TRBD1 (6 bases). Trimming left V 11 bases short and J 4 bases short, with 14 bases between. Germline V CDR1 and CDR2: SEHNR, FQNEAQ (reference sequence). The CDR3 length is 13 residues. In DNA, the CDR3 is TGTGCCGGGTCACAGGGTATCACCGGGGAGCTGTTTTTT. This translates into CAGSQGITGELFF.

The rearrangement uses TRBV28 and TRBJ2-7; weak D call: TRBD2 (6 bases). The V gene's germline CDR1 is MDHEN and CDR2 SYDVKM. This CDR3 has 14 amino acids. Trimming removed 5 bases at V and 1 base at J, with 12 bases between. Written as DNA, the CDR3 is TGTGCCAGCAGTGAGACCAGCGGGTCCTACGAGCAGTACTTC. Protein sequence: CASSETSGSYEQYF.

This sequence joins TRBV15 and TRBJ1-5; possible D gene TRBD1, 6 bases. CDR1 and CDR2 from the germline V gene are LNHNV and YYDKDF (reference sequence). The CDR3 consists of 16 residues. The V and J ends lost 1 base and 4 bases respectively, with 14 bases between them. Written as DNA, the CDR3 is TGTGCCACCAGCAGAGCAGGGGCAGGGCCGAATCAGCCCCAGCATTTT. The encoded protein is CATSRAGAGPNQPQHF.

The chain is built from TRBV7-9 and TRBJ2-2, with 8 nucleotides matching TRBD1. V shed 3 bases and J 0 bases; nucleotides not matched to a gene: 6. This CDR3 has 17 amino acids. Germline V lookup: CDR1 SEHNR, CDR2 FQNEAQ (reference sequence). In nucleotides, the CDR3 is TGTGCCAGCAGCTTTCGTGGACAGGGATCGAACACCGGGGAGCTGTTTTTT. It specifies CASSFRGQGSNTGELFF. Looking up the rest from reference TRBV7-9 and TRBJ2-2 gives the full variable domain: DTGVSQNPRHKITKRGQNVTFRCDPISEHNRLYWYRQTLGQGPEFLTYFQNEAQLEKSRLLSDRFSAERPKGSFSTLEIQRTEQGDSAMYLCASSFRGQGSNTGELFFGEGSRLTVL.

The V and J genes are TRBV28 and TRBJ2-1; D perhaps matches TRBD2 (5 bases). V gave up 6 bases and J gave up 0 bases, with 21 bases separating them. Germline CDR1 and CDR2: MDHEN and SYDVKM. The CDR3 is 18 residues long. The CDR3 reads CASSRRDEGLSSYNEQFF. The CDR3 DNA reads TGTGCCAGCAGCCGACGAGATGAGGGTCTGAGCTCCTACAATGAGCAGTTCTTC. Drawing the rest from reference TRBV28 and TRBJ2-1, the complete variable domain is DVKVTQSSRYLVKRTGEKVFLECVQDMDHENMFWYRQDPGLGLRLIYFSYDVKMKEKGDIPEGYSVSREKKERFSLILESASTNQTSMYLCASSRRDEGLSSYNEQFFGPGTRLTVL.

The rearrangement links TRBV30 to TRBJ2-7; TRBD2 matches 9 bases. Per the germline V gene, CDR1 is GTSNPN and CDR2 is SVGIG (reference sequence). V trimming: 3 bases; J trimming: 3 bases; junction bases outside the gene matches: 15. The CDR3 has 17 residues. CDR3 bases: TGTGCCTGGAGCCCGGACTTAGGCCTAGCGGGGTACTACGAGCAGTACTTC. It specifies CAWSPDLGLAGYYEQYF. Using reference TRBV30 and TRBJ2-7 for the parts outside the CDR3, the full variable domain is SQTIHQWPATLVQPVGSPLSLECTVEGTSNPNLYWYRQAAGRGLQLLFYSVGIGQISSEVPQNLSASRPQDRQFILSSKKLLLSDSGFYLCAWSPDLGLAGYYEQYFGPGTRLTVT.

The chain joins TRBV5-1 to TRBJ2-2, with a weak D call TRBD2 (6 bases). Germline loops: CDR1 SGHRS, CDR2 YFSETQ. CDR3 size: 15 residues. Between the trimmed V and J ends, which lost 2 bases and 3 bases, there was a span of 11 bases. CDR3 loop: CASSLGGTDTGELFF. The CDR3 DNA is TGCGCCAGCAGCTTAGGCGGGACTGACACCGGGGAGCTGTTTTTT. The complete variable domain, with remaining parts taken from reference TRBV5-1 and TRBJ2-2, reads KAGVTQTPRYLIKTRGQQVTLSCSPISGHRSVSWYQQTPGQGLQFLFEYFSETQRNKGNFPGRFSGRQFSNSRSEMNVSTLELGDSALYLCASSLGGTDTGELFFGEGSRLTVL.

The V call is TRBV18, the J call TRBJ1-3, with a possible D match to TRBD1 (6 bases). The CDR3 is 16 amino acids. In germline, CDR1 is KGHSH, CDR2 LQKENI. Trimming removed 6 bases at V and 1 base at J, with 16 bases between. CDR3 region: CASSTDSPRSGNTIYF. CDR3 bases: TGTGCCAGCTCTACGGACAGCCCTAGGTCTGGAAACACCATATATTTT.

This chain uses TRBV30 with TRBJ1-1, with 8 nucleotides matching TRBD1. Germline-derived CDR1 and CDR2 are GTSNPN and SVGIG (reference sequence). V lost 1 base and J lost 3; bases outside the gene matches: 4. The CDR3 totals 14 residues. CDR3: CAWSDRGFDTEAFF. CDR3 DNA sequence: TGTGCCTGGAGTGACAGGGGGTTCGACACTGAAGCTTTCTTT.

This sequence joins TRBV4-1 and TRBJ2-7; no clear D gene. V gave up 0 bases and J gave up 0 bases, with 15 bases separating them. The CDR3 contains 17 residues. Germline V gene sequence: CDR1 MGHRA, CDR2 YSYEKL. The CDR3 spells CASSQESVEVISYEQYF. The DNA for the CDR3 is TGCGCCAGCAGCCAAGAAAGTGTCGAGGTAATCTCCTACGAGCAGTACTTC.

V is TRBV6-5 and J is TRBJ2-7; 7 bases align to TRBD1. Trimming removed 5 bases from V and 1 base from J; junction bases left unmatched: 2. The germline V gene encodes CDR1 MNHEY and CDR2 SVGAGI. The CDR3 length is 13 residues. The CDR3 loop reads CASSQTGSYEQYF. The CDR3 coding sequence is TGTGCCAGCAGTCAGACAGGGTCCTACGAGCAGTACTTC.

The genes are TRBV5-1 and TRBJ2-7; no reliable D call. The germline V gene has CDR1 SGHRS and CDR2 YFSETQ. There are 13 residues in the CDR3. The ends were cut back, 4 bases at V and 2 bases at J, with 10 bases in the middle. The CDR3 sequence: CASSGQATYEQYF. In DNA, the CDR3 is TGCGCCAGCAGCGGCCAGGCGACCTACGAGCAGTACTTC.

The genes are TRBV30 and TRBJ2-7; weak D call: TRBD1 (5 bases). The germline CDR1 and CDR2 sequences are GTSNPN and SVGIG (reference sequence). The CDR3 is 12 residues long. Trimming shortened V by 4 bases and J by 2 bases, and 9 bases separated the two germline ends. In nucleotides, the CDR3 is TGTGCCTGGACAGGGAACACCTACGAGCAGTACTTC. It translates to CAWTGNTYEQYF.

The genes are TRBV28 and TRBJ2-3; possibly TRBD1 for D (6 bases). Looked up from germline, CDR1 is MDHEN and CDR2 is SYDVKM. Trimming took off 8 bases at V and 3 bases at J, with 12 bases between the two ends. There are 13 residues in the CDR3. This CDR3 reads CASGQGQTDTQYF. CDR3 nucleotide sequence: TGTGCCAGCGGGCAGGGGCAAACAGATACGCAGTATTTT.

V and J are TRBV5-1 and TRBJ2-7; 13 bases line up with TRBD2. The J segment lost 3 bases and the V segment lost 5 bases, leaving 5 bases of the junction unmatched. CDR1 is SGHRS and CDR2 is YFSETQ in the germline V gene. The CDR3 has 15 residues. In DNA form, the CDR3 reads TGCGCCAGCAGGCCTGGGACTAGCGGGAACTACGAGCAGTACTTC. Translating it yields CASRPGTSGNYEQYF.

CDR3 in DNA: TGTGCCAGTAGTATTGCCAGAGGGCCCAACTATGGCTACACCTTC. Protein sequence: CASSIARGPNYGYTF. The chain has TRBV19 and TRBJ1-2; no firm D call. The CDR3 contains 15 residues. The germline CDR1 and CDR2 sequences are LNHDA and SQIVND (reference sequence). Trimming took off 3 bases at V and 2 bases at J, with 13 bases between the two ends.

The V gene is TRBV5-1, the J gene TRBJ2-2; 11 bases are a match to TRBD1. CDR3 length: 14 residues. CDR1 and CDR2 from the germline V gene are SGHRS and YFSETQ. The V and J ends lost 6 bases and 3 bases, in that order; junction bases with no gene match: 1. The CDR3 is CASKGQGDTGELFF. The CDR3 DNA follows: TGCGCCAGCAAGGGACAGGGGGACACCGGGGAGCTGTTTTTT.

In its sample, this clone was seen once. The chain couples TRBV29-1 to TRBJ1-1, with 9 positions matching TRBD1. From germline, CDR1 is SQVTM and CDR2 ANQGSEA. The ends lost 5 bases at V and 3 bases at J; junction bases unmatched: 4. The CDR3 is made up of 13 amino acids. In nucleotides, the CDR3 is TGCAGCGTTAACAGGGGGCTGGACACTGAAGCTTTCTTT. Protein sequence: CSVNRGLDTEAFF.

V usage is TRBV7-6 and J usage is TRBJ2-7; perhaps TRBD2 as D (6 bases). The CDR3 is 14 amino acids. Trimming left V 5 bases short and J 0 bases short, with 11 bases between. The germline V gene encodes CDR1 SGHVS and CDR2 FNYEAQ. CDR3 sequence (DNA): TGTGCCAGCAGCCTCGGGGGTTACTCCTACGAGCAGTACTTC. Translating it yields CASSLGGYSYEQYF.

The chain carries TRBV5-5 and TRBJ2-3, with D unclear. V lost 4 bases, J lost 2 bases, and 11 bases lay in between. The CDR3 covers 14 residues. Germline assignment: CDR1 SGHKS and CDR2 YYEKEE (reference sequence). The CDR3 here is CASSSGTDTDTQYF. CDR3 coding DNA: TGTGCCAGCAGCAGTGGAACAGACACAGATACGCAGTATTTT.

Here the CDR3 DNA reads TGTGCCAGCAGTGAACCCCTGTTGTGGGCGGACAGAGGCAATGAGCAGTTCTTC. It encodes CASSEPLLWADRGNEQFF. The chain is built from TRBV2 and TRBJ2-1; maybe TRBD1 (6 bases). The V and J ends lost 2 bases and 6 bases respectively, with 23 bases between them. Germline assignment: CDR1 SNHLY and CDR2 FYNNEI. The CDR3 sequence is 18 residues long.

The chain combines TRBV11-2 with TRBJ2-5; the D gene is possibly TRBD2 (6 bases). The CDR3 is made up of 13 amino acids. Germline V lookup: CDR1 SGHAT, CDR2 FQNNGV. Trimming pared 8 bases from V and 7 bases from J, leaving 17 bases between. This CDR3 reads CASSEGDGGTQYF. CDR3 in DNA: TGTGCCAGCTCAGAGGGAGACGGGGGGACCCAGTACTTC.

This chain connects TRBV6-6 to TRBJ1-4; TRBD1 agrees at 7 bases. There are 13 residues in the CDR3. The trim removed 4 bases at V and 6 bases at J, leaving 2 bases unmatched. Per the germline V gene, CDR1 is MNHNY and CDR2 is SVGAGI (reference sequence). The CDR3, as DNA: TGTGCCAGCAGTTCGGGACAGCATGAAAAACTGTTTTTT. It specifies CASSSGQHEKLFF.

The DNA for the CDR3 is TGTGCCAGCAGTGCTGCTCTAGACTATCTTAACACCGGGGAGCTGTTTTTT. Protein sequence: CASSAALDYLNTGELFF. The chain employs TRBV25-1 and TRBJ2-2; the D gene is possibly TRBD2 (5 bases). The V and J ends lost 4 bases and 2 bases respectively, with 17 bases between them. Germline V gives CDR1 MGHDK, CDR2 SYGVNS. There are 17 residues in the CDR3.

The V call is TRBV4-1, the J call TRBJ2-3; D is ambiguous. V gave up 0 bases and J gave up 5 bases, with 12 bases separating them. Germline V CDR1 and CDR2: MGHRA, YSYEKL. The CDR3 is 15 residues long. Written as DNA, the CDR3 is TGCGCCAGCAGCCAAGATACCGGAGCTAAAGATACGCAGTATTTT. It yields the protein CASSQDTGAKDTQYF.

The rearrangement links TRBV12-5 to TRBJ2-1; 11 bases match TRBD1. Losses at the gene ends were 0 bases for V and 7 bases for J; bases not matched to a gene: 5. The CDR3 spans 16 residues. Germline V gene data show CDR1 as LGHNT and CDR2 as FRNRAP. The CDR3 sequence is CASGLVLDRGQNEQFF. Here the CDR3 DNA reads TGTGCTAGTGGTTTGGTATTGGACAGGGGGCAAAATGAGCAGTTCTTC.